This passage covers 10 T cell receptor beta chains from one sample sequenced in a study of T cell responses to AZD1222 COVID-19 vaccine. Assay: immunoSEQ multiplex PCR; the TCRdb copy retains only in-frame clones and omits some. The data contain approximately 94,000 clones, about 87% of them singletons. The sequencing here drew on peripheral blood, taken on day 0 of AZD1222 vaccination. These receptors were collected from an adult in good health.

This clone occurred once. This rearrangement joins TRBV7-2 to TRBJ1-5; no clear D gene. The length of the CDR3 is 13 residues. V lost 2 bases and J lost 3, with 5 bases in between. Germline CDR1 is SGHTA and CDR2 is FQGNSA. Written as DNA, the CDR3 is TGTGCCAGCAGCTTACAGCCCAATCAGCCCCAGCATTTT. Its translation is CASSLQPNQPQHF. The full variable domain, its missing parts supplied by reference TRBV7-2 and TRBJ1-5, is GAGVSQSPSNKVTEKGKDVELRCDPISGHTALYWYRQSLGQGLEFLIYFQGNSAPDKSGLPSDRFSAERTGGSVSTLTIQRTQQEDSAVYLCASSLQPNQPQHFGDGTRLSIL.

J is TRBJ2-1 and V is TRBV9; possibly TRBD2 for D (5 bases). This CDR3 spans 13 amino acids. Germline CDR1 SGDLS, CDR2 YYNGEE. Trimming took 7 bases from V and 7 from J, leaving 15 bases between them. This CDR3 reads CASASAVSNEQFF. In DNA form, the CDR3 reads TGTGCCAGCGCCTCAGCGGTCAGTAATGAGCAGTTCTTC.

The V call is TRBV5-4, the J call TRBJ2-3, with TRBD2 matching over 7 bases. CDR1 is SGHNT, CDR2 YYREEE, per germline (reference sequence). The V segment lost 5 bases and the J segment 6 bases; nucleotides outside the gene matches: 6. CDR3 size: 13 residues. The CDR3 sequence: CASRPEGGDTQYF. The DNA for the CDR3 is TGTGCCAGCAGGCCGGAGGGAGGGGATACGCAGTATTTT.

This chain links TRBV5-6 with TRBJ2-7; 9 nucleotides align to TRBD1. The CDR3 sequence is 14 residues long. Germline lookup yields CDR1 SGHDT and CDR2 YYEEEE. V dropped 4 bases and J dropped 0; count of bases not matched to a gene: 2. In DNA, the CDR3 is TGTGCCAGCAGCAGACAGGGGGACTCCTACGAGCAGTACTTC. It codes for CASSRQGDSYEQYF. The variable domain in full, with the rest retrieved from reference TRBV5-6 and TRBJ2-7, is DAGVTQSPTHLIKTRGQQVTLRCSPKSGHDTVSWYQQALGQGPQFIFQYYEEEERQRGNFPDRFSGHQFPNYSSELNVNALLLGDSALYLCASSRQGDSYEQYFGPGTRLTVT.

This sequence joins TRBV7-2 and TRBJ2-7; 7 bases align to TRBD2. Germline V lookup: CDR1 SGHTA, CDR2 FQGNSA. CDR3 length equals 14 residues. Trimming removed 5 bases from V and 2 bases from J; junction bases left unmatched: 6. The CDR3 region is CASSPFRGAYEQYF. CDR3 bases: TGTGCCAGCAGCCCTTTCCGGGGGGCCTACGAGCAGTACTTC.

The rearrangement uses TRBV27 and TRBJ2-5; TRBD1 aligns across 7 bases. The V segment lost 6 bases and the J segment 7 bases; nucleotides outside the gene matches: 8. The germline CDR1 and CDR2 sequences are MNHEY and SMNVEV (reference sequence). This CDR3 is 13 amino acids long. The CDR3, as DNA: TGTGCCAGCAGCCCCACAGGGGCTGGGACCCAGTACTTC. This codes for CASSPTGAGTQYF.

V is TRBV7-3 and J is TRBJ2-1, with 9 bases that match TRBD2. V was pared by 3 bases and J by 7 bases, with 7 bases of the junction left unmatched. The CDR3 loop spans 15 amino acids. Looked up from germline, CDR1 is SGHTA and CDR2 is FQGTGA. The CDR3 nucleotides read TGTGCCAGCAGCTTTGCGGGAGGGCCGTATAATGAGCAGTTCTTC. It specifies CASSFAGGPYNEQFF. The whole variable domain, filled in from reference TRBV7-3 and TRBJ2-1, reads GAGVSQTPSNKVTEKGKYVELRCDPISGHTALYWYRQSLGQGPEFLIYFQGTGAADDSGLPNDRFFAVRPEGSVSTLKIQRTERGDSAVYLCASSFAGGPYNEQFFGPGTRLTVL.

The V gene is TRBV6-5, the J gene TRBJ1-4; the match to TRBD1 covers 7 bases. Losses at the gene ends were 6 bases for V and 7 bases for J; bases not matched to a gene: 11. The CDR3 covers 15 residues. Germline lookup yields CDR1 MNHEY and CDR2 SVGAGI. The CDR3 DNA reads TGTGCCAGCAGCCACCACAGGGGCGCGGCTGAAAAACTGTTTTTT. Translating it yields CASSHHRGAAEKLFF.

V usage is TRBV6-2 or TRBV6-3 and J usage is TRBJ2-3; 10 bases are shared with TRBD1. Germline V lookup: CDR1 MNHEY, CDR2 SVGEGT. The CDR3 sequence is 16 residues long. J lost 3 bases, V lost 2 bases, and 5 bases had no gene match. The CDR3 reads CASSYTPGQGTDTQYF. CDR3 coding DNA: TGTGCCAGCAGTTACACCCCGGGACAGGGGACAGATACGCAGTATTTT.

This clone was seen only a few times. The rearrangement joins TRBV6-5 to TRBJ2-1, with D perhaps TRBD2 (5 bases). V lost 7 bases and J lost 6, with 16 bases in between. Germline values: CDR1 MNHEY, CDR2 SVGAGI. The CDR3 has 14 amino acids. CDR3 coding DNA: TGTGCCAGCATGCGGACTTTCAACTCCAATGAGCAGTTCTTC. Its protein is CASMRTFNSNEQFF.